This entry lists 8 T cell receptor beta chains sequenced from one sample in a study of CD8 T cells in ankylosing spondylitis. TCRdb reprocessed the 5' RACE reads with MiXCR, giving one entry per CDR3 protein. The sample yields about 240,000 distinct CDR3 sequences, about 10% seen once. The sample comprised blood, either unsorted or a sorted T cell fraction (not recorded which). These receptors were obtained from a male donor with ankylosing spondylitis or in good health (not recorded which).

This clonotype came up many times. The rearrangement joins TRBV5-1 to TRBJ2-5; 8 bases map to TRBD1. Germline CDR1 is SGHRS and CDR2 is YFSETQ. CDR3 size: 13 residues. After removal of 4 bases from V and 4 bases from J, the junction contained 3 bases not matched to a gene. The CDR3 region is CASSAGGVETQYF. The CDR3, as DNA: TGCGCCAGCAGCGCAGGGGGCGTAGAGACCCAGTACTTC.

This clonotype was detected ten times or more. The V call is TRBV5-6, the J call TRBJ2-1; D gene uncertain. Trimming took 3 bases from V and 5 from J, leaving 18 bases between them. Per the germline V gene, CDR1 is SGHDT and CDR2 is YYEEEE. The CDR3 length is 16 residues. The CDR3 nucleotides read TGTGCCAGCAGCTCGTGGGATTTTCGGATGCACAATGAGCAGTTCTTC. It specifies CASSSWDFRMHNEQFF.

The chain uses TRBV28 and TRBJ2-3; 7 nucleotides align to TRBD2. CDR1 is MDHEN, CDR2 SYDVKM, per germline. V lost 4 bases to trimming and J lost 6 bases; unmatched junction nucleotides: 13. The CDR3 covers 16 residues. In DNA form, the CDR3 reads TGTGCCAGCAGTTCCACCTTGGCGGGAGAATCGGATACGCAGTATTTT. Protein product: CASSSTLAGESDTQYF.

This clonotype was seen at least ten times. The V call is TRBV29-1, the J call TRBJ1-2; tentative D call: TRBD1 (6 bases). Trimming took off 2 bases at V and 4 bases at J, with 20 bases between the two ends. Germline V lookup: CDR1 SQVTM, CDR2 ANQGSEA. This CDR3 is built from 16 residues. The CDR3 protein is CSVEMGDTGSPYGYTF. The DNA of the CDR3 is TGCAGCGTTGAAATGGGGGACACTGGGAGTCCCTATGGCTACACCTTC.

This clonotype has more than one count but fewer than ten. The chain carries TRBV2 and TRBJ2-5; D is ambiguous. V was clipped by 6 bases and J by 4 bases, with 21 bases between them. Germline V gene data show CDR1 as SNHLY and CDR2 as FYNNEI. The CDR3 spans 16 residues. CDR3 in DNA: TGTGCCAGCAGCCTGGACCGGGTGCCTTGGTCAGAGACCCAGTACTTC. Its translation is CASSLDRVPWSETQYF.

V is TRBV5-1 and J is TRBJ2-1; 8 nucleotides line up with TRBD2. V gave up 2 bases and J gave up 5 bases; unmatched junction bases: 6. The CDR3 sequence is 15 residues long. Germline lookup yields CDR1 SGHRS and CDR2 YFSETQ. This chain's CDR3 is CASSFLAGANNEQFF. CDR3 nucleotide sequence: TGCGCCAGCAGCTTCCTAGCGGGCGCAAACAATGAGCAGTTCTTC.

The genes are TRBV12-5 and TRBJ2-3; D is perhaps TRBD2 (5 bases). Trimming took off 0 bases at V and 1 base at J, with 14 bases between the two ends. Germline-derived CDR1 and CDR2 are LGHNT and FRNRAP. This CDR3 contains 17 residues. The CDR3 DNA follows: TGTGCTAGTGGTTTGGTACGGGTCCTAGCTGGCACAGATACGCAGTATTTT. Translating it yields CASGLVRVLAGTDTQYF.

This clonotype was detected ten times or more. The gene calls are TRBV5-1 and TRBJ1-1, with D unresolved. Germline assignment: CDR1 SGHRS and CDR2 YFSETQ. Trimming left V 4 bases short and J 4 bases short, with 11 bases between. The CDR3 length is 13 residues. In DNA form, the CDR3 reads TGCGCCAGCAGCCTCACAAGTATCACTGAAGCTTTCTTT. Its translation: CASSLTSITEAFF.